The 19 T cell receptor beta chains presented below share a single source sample, sequenced in a study of T cells in Graves' hyperthyroidism and ophthalmopathy. The source material, RNA transcripts, was used to amplify TCR beta CDR3 regions. When the TCR CDR3 underwent first-round RT-PCR, the HTBI primer set was used. TCRdb used MiXCR to reprocess the multiplex PCR reads, holding one entry per CDR3 protein. The data show 490,000 or so distinct CDR3 sequences, 40% to 55% seen once. The sequenced material came from peripheral blood or thyroid tissue (not recorded which). The receptors here all came from an adult woman with Graves' disease, either hyperthyroidism or ophthalmopathy (not recorded which).

Ten or more counts support this clonotype. The chain recombines TRBV20-1 with TRBJ1-2; TRBD1 matches at 8 bases. This CDR3 has 14 residues. Germline V CDR1 and CDR2: DFQATT, SNEGSKA (reference sequence). Losses at the gene ends were 7 bases for V and 3 bases for J; bases not matched to a gene: 10. The CDR3 DNA follows: TGCAGTGTCATGATACAGGGGGGGTACTATGGCTACACCTTC. Amino acids: CSVMIQGGYYGYTF.

This clonotype was counted at least ten times. This chain links TRBV10-3 with TRBJ2-6; perhaps TRBD2 as D (5 bases). The CDR3 is made up of 17 amino acids. CDR1 is ENHRY and CDR2 is SYGVKD in the germline V gene. Trimming stripped 3 bases from V and 1 base from J, with 13 bases between. The CDR3 sequence: CAISDPGRGSGANVLTF. For the CDR3, the DNA is TGTGCCATCAGTGATCCCGGACGAGGGTCTGGGGCCAACGTCCTGACTTTC.

This clonotype was observed a few times. The chain is built from TRBV10-3 and TRBJ2-5, with a possible D match to TRBD2 (6 bases). Germline V gene lookup returns CDR1 ENHRY and CDR2 SYGVKD. CDR3 length equals 12 residues. V was clipped by 6 bases and J by 2 bases, with 7 bases between them. The CDR3 nucleotides read TGTGCCATCAGGGGAGGACAAGAGACCCAGTACTTC. This codes for CAIRGGQETQYF.

The V and J genes are TRBV20-1 and TRBJ2-7; D is undetermined. Looked up from germline, CDR1 is DFQATT and CDR2 is SNEGSKA (reference sequence). This CDR3 contains 11 residues. Trimming removed 6 bases from V and 4 bases from J, with 10 bases in between. CDR3 bases: TGCAGTGCACCCACGGAGTACGAGCAGTACTTC. Amino acids: CSAPTEYEQYF.

The V gene is TRBV29-1, the J gene TRBJ2-2; TRBD1 is a possible D gene (6 bases). The V end was cut by 6 bases, the J end by 6 bases, with 23 bases between. CDR3 length: 16 amino acids. The germline V gene encodes CDR1 SQVTM and CDR2 ANQGSEA. CDR3 protein: CSVLRGTALAAGELFF. The DNA for the CDR3 is TGCAGCGTCCTAAGGGGGACGGCCCTCGCCGCCGGGGAGCTGTTTTTT.

This clonotype was seen more than once but under ten times. In DNA form, the CDR3 reads TGCAGTGCTGGCCGGGACAGGGCAGTCTACGAGCAGTACTTC. It codes for CSAGRDRAVYEQYF. V is TRBV20-1 and J is TRBJ2-7; 9 bases are shared with TRBD1. CDR3 size: 14 residues. CDR1 is DFQATT, CDR2 SNEGSKA, per germline (reference sequence). V lost 5 bases, J lost 3 bases, and 8 bases stayed unmatched.

The gene calls are TRBV2 and TRBJ2-1, with 9 bases matching TRBD1. Trimming took 6 bases from V and 5 from J; bases not matched to a gene: 8. The CDR3 is 15 residues long. From germline, CDR1 is SNHLY and CDR2 FYNNEI. The CDR3 DNA reads as TGTGCCAGCAGGGCCGGGACAGGGCGGGACAATGAGCAGTTCTTC. The encoded protein is CASRAGTGRDNEQFF.

This clonotype was recorded a few times. The chain joins TRBV5-4 to TRBJ1-4; tentative D call: TRBD1 (6 bases). The CDR3 loop spans 14 amino acids. Looked up from germline, CDR1 is SGHNT and CDR2 is YYREEE (reference sequence). V lost 3 bases to trimming and J lost 8 bases, with 14 bases between them. CDR3 loop: CASSSSRTVEKLFF. DNA for the CDR3: TGTGCCAGCAGCTCCTCCCGGACAGTGGAAAAACTGTTTTTT.

On this clonotype itself: A read error may produce the germline difference seen at one junction end. This chain joins TRBV4-1 and TRBJ1-2, with 9 bases fitting TRBD1. The CDR3 is made up of 13 amino acids. CDR1 is MGHRA, CDR2 YSYEKL, per germline. The CDR3 nucleotides are TGTGCCAGCAGCCGGACAGGGGCTAGTGGCTACACCTTC. Translation: CASSRTGASGYTF.

This clonotype was counted ten times or more. The genes are TRBV3-1 and TRBJ1-2; D gene unclear. Between the trimmed V and J ends, which lost 0 bases and 2 bases, there was a span of 7 bases. The CDR3 has 14 amino acids. From germline, CDR1 is LGHDT and CDR2 YNNKEL (reference sequence). CDR3 DNA: TGTGCCAGCAGCCAAGATGAAGGGAACTATGGCTACACCTTC. Protein sequence: CASSQDEGNYGYTF.

This clonotype was detected ten times or more. The V and J genes are TRBV7-2 and TRBJ1-2; no clear D. Germline V gene lookup returns CDR1 SGHTA and CDR2 FQGNSA. The CDR3 loop spans 15 amino acids. Trimming shortened V by 1 base and J by 3 bases, and 12 bases separated the two germline ends. The DNA for the CDR3 is TGTGCCAGCAGCTTAGTTCACCAGCGGGACTATGGCTACACCTTC. Translation: CASSLVHQRDYGYTF.

This clonotype was detected once. No DNA is shown, since the ends of the CDR3 on it are uncertain; the CDR3 is the one TCRdb lists. CDR3 sequence: CASSPGTGPGGCTFGSGTQYF. J is TRBJ2-5 and V is TRBV7-3; TRBD1 is taken as the D call from the table, unchecked against the DNA. The CDR3 spans 21 residues, counting both ends. Germline assignment: CDR1 SGHTA and CDR2 FQGTGA.

The genes are TRBV20-1 and TRBJ1-5; D is unresolved. The CDR3 is 15 residues long. Germline CDR1 and CDR2: DFQATT and SNEGSKA (reference sequence). Trimming removed 6 bases at V and 3 bases at J, with 18 bases between. CDR3 nucleotides: TGCAGTGCCCGGCGGAGAGCGGGGAACAATCAGCCCCAGCATTTT. Protein: CSARRRAGNNQPQHF.

The chain employs TRBV20-1 and TRBJ1-6, with D possibly matching TRBD1 (5 bases). V was shortened by 1 base and J by 3 bases, with 13 bases between the two germline ends. In germline, CDR1 is DFQATT, CDR2 SNEGSKA (reference sequence). The CDR3 consists of 16 residues. The CDR3 bases are TGCAGTGCTAGAGGGACACCCTGGGGCTATAATTCACCCCTCCACTTT. Translating gives CSARGTPWGYNSPLHF.

In its sample, this clonotype was seen many times. The genes are TRBV6-6 and TRBJ1-1; D gene ambiguous. The length of the CDR3 is 14 residues. V was trimmed by 3 bases and J by 2 bases, leaving 10 bases between them. Germline V gene data show CDR1 as MNHNY and CDR2 as SVGAGI (reference sequence). CDR3 protein: CASSYLADNTEAFF. The CDR3 DNA sequence: TGTGCCAGCAGTTATTTGGCCGATAACACTGAAGCTTTCTTT.

This sequence joins TRBV7-9 and TRBJ2-7; 7 positions match TRBD2. The length of the CDR3 is 16 residues. J was trimmed by 4 bases and V by 4 bases; bases with no gene match: 13. CDR1 and CDR2 (germline): SEHNR, FQNEAQ (reference sequence). The CDR3 region has the DNA TGTGCCAGCAGCTCCGCCCGAGCGGGAACAGTGTACGAGCAGTACTTC. As protein: CASSSARAGTVYEQYF.

This clonotype was counted between two and nine times. This chain joins TRBV5-6 and TRBJ1-1, with D tentatively TRBD1 (5 bases). Germline V gives CDR1 SGHDT, CDR2 YYEEEE. There are 14 residues in the CDR3. Trimming removed 6 bases at V and 6 bases at J, with 18 bases between. The DNA of the CDR3 is TGTGCCAGCAACCAATGGGGGGATAGGGCTGAAGCTTTCTTT. Translated, it gives CASNQWGDRAEAFF. Combining the CDR3 with reference TRBV5-6 and TRBJ1-1 gives the whole variable domain DAGVTQSPTHLIKTRGQQVTLRCSPKSGHDTVSWYQQALGQGPQFIFQYYEEEERQRGNFPDRFSGHQFPNYSSELNVNALLLGDSALYLCASNQWGDRAEAFFGQGTRLTVV.

This clonotype was seen repeatedly, ten times or more. The V gene is TRBV6-1, the J gene TRBJ2-5; 7 bases fit TRBD2. In germline, CDR1 is MNHNS, CDR2 SASEGT. Losses at the gene ends were 4 bases for V and 4 bases for J; bases not matched to a gene: 9. This CDR3 has 15 residues. The CDR3, as DNA: TGTGCCAGCAGTGGGGGGGGAGGCGAGAGAGAGACCCAGTACTTC. Translated, it gives CASSGGGGERETQYF.

The chain carries TRBV29-1 and TRBJ1-1; no definite D call. Germline V gene sequence: CDR1 SQVTM, CDR2 ANQGSEA. The CDR3 sequence is 12 residues long. The V gene lost 4 bases and the J gene lost 1 base, with 7 bases spanning the gap. The CDR3 bases are TGCAGCGTTGTCGGGAGGAACACTGAAGCTTTCTTT. Protein sequence: CSVVGRNTEAFF.